These 9 T cell receptor beta chains were all obtained from the same sample, sequenced in a study of T cell changes during pregnancy in multiple sclerosis. Sequencing used immunoSEQ multiplex PCR; TCRdb keeps in-frame clones, though not all of them. The table shows some 40,000 clones, with roughly 92% occurring only once. Sequences were obtained from peripheral blood. The receptors derive from a female donor with multiple sclerosis, enrolled in a pregnancy study.

V usage is TRBV19 and J usage is TRBJ1-3; weak D call: TRBD1 (5 bases). Germline V lookup: CDR1 LNHDA, CDR2 SQIVND (reference sequence). This CDR3 region has 15 residues. Trimming removed 3 bases from V and 1 base from J, with 10 bases in between. The CDR3 sequence is CASSIGALSGNTIYF. The CDR3 DNA reads as TGTGCCAGTAGTATTGGGGCCTTATCTGGAAACACCATATATTTT.

The genes are TRBV28 and TRBJ1-2; 7 nucleotides match TRBD1. V lost 3 bases, J lost 8 bases, and 6 bases stayed unmatched. The germline CDR1 and CDR2 sequences are MDHEN and SYDVKM. The CDR3 length is 13 residues. In DNA, the CDR3 is TGTGCCAGCAGTTTGCCTGGACAGGTCGGCTACACCTTC. Its protein product is CASSLPGQVGYTF.

The gene calls are TRBV6-5 and TRBJ2-3, with D possibly being TRBD2 (6 bases). The CDR3 loop spans 15 amino acids. CDR1 is MNHEY, CDR2 SVGAGI, per germline. Between the trimmed V and J ends, which lost 2 bases and 0 bases, there was a span of 9 bases. CDR3 amino acids: CASSYGTPSTDTQYF. The CDR3 DNA reads as TGTGCCAGCAGTTACGGGACTCCTAGCACAGATACGCAGTATTTT.

This clone was recorded once. The chain couples TRBV9 to TRBJ2-1; D may be TRBD2 (6 bases). The CDR3 is 16 amino acids. V lost 0 bases and J lost 4, with 14 bases in between. CDR1 is SGDLS and CDR2 is YYNGEE in the germline V gene. The CDR3 region has the DNA TGTGCCAGCAGCGTAGCGCTACGGGAGCCATACAATGAGCAGTTCTTC. Translating gives CASSVALREPYNEQFF.

The sample holds a few counts of this clone. The chain couples TRBV19 to TRBJ2-1; 7 nucleotides match TRBD1. V lost 5 bases to trimming and J lost 7 bases; unmatched junction nucleotides: 14. Germline CDR1 is LNHDA and CDR2 is SQIVND (reference sequence). CDR3 length: 16 residues. In DNA form, the CDR3 reads TGTGCCAGTAGTCAATCCCGACAGGGTTGGCAAAATGAGCAGTTCTTC. It specifies CASSQSRQGWQNEQFF.

The chain has TRBV2 and TRBJ1-1; D gene unclear. Trimming stripped 2 bases from V and 7 bases from J, with 5 bases between. The CDR3 totals 11 residues. Germline V gives CDR1 SNHLY, CDR2 FYNNEI. CDR3 sequence (DNA): TGTGCCAGCAGTGAATTAAGTGAAGCTTTCTTT. Translated: CASSELSEAFF.

V usage is TRBV28 and J usage is TRBJ1-2, with unresolved D. This CDR3 comprises 13 residues. Trimming pared 5 bases from V and 2 bases from J, leaving 9 bases between. Germline values: CDR1 MDHEN, CDR2 SYDVKM. CDR3 loop: CASSLRQNYGYTF. The DNA for the CDR3 is TGTGCCAGCAGTCTTCGACAAAACTATGGCTACACCTTC.

The rearrangement joins TRBV7-9 to TRBJ2-1; TRBD2 matches at 10 bases. The CDR3 runs to 15 residues. Trimming took 5 bases from V and 5 from J; bases not matched to a gene: 6. Germline values: CDR1 SEHNR, CDR2 FQNEAQ (reference sequence). This CDR3 is CASSVGLAENNEQFF. The CDR3 coding sequence is TGTGCCAGCAGCGTCGGACTAGCGGAGAACAATGAGCAGTTCTTC.

The chain combines TRBV23-1 with TRBJ2-7; D possibly uses TRBD1 or TRBD2 (5 bases each). TRBV23-1 belongs to the ORF category, with a function that is uncertain. The length of the CDR3 is 16 residues. V lost 0 bases to trimming and J lost 0 bases, with 12 bases between them. The CDR3 coding sequence is TGCGCCAGCAGTCAATCCCAGCGAGGGGTCTCCTACGAGCAGTACTTC. Its protein product is CASSQSQRGVSYEQYF.